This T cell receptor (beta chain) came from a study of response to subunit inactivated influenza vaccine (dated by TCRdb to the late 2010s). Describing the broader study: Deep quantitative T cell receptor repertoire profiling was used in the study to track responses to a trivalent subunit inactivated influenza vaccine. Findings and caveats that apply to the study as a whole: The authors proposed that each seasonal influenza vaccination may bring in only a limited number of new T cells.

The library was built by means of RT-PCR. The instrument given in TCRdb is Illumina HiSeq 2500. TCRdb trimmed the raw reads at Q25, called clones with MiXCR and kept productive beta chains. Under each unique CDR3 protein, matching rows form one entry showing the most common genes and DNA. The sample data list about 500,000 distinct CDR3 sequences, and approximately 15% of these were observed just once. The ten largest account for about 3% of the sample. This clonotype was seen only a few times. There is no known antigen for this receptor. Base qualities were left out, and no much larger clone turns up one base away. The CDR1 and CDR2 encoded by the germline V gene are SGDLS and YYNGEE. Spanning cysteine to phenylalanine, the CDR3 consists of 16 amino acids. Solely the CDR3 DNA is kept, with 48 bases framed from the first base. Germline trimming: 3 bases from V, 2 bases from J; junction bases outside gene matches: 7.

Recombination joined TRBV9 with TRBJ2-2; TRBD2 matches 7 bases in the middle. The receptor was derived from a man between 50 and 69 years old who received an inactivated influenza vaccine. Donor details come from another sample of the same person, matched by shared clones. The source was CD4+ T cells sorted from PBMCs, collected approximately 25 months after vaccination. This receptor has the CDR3 CASSGRGGGNTGELFF. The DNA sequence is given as TGTGCCAGCAGCGGCCGGGGCGGGGGAAACACCGGGGAGCTGTTTTTT.